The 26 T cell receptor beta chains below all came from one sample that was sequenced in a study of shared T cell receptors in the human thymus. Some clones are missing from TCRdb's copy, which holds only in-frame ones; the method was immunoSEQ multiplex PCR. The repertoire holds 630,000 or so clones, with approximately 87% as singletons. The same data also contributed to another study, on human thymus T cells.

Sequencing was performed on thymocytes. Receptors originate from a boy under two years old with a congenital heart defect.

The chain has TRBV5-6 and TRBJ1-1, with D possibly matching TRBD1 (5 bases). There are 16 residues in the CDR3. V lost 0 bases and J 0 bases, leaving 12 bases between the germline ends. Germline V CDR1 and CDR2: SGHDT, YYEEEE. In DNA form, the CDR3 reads TGTGCCAGCAGCTTGGTATACCGGGGGATGAACACTGAAGCTTTCTTT. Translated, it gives CASSLVYRGMNTEAFF.

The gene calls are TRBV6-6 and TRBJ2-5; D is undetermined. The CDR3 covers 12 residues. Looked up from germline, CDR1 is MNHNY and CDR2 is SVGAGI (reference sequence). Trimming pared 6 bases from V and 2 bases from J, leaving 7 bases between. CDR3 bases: TGTGCCAGCAGCCCAGTGCAAGAGACCCAGTACTTC. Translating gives CASSPVQETQYF.

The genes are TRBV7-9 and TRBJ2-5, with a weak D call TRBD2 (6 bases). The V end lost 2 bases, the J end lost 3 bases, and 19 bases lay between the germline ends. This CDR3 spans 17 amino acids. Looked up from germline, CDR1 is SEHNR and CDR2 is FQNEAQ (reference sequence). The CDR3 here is CASSLRSREMGKETQYF. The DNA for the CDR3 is TGTGCCAGCAGCTTAAGAAGCCGGGAGATGGGAAAAGAGACCCAGTACTTC.

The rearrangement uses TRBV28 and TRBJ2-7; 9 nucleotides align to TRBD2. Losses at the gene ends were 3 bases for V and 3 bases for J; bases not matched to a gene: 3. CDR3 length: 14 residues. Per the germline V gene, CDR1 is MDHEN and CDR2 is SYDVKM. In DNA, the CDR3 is TGTGCCAGCAGTTTGAAGCGGGAGGACTACGAGCAGTACTTC. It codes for CASSLKREDYEQYF.

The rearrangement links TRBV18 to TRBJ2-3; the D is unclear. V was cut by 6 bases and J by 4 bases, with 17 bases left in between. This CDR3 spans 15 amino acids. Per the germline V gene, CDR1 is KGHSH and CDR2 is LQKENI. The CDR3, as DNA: TGTGCCAGCTCCCGTCCGAGCCGCAGCGCAGATACGCAGTATTTT. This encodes CASSRPSRSADTQYF.

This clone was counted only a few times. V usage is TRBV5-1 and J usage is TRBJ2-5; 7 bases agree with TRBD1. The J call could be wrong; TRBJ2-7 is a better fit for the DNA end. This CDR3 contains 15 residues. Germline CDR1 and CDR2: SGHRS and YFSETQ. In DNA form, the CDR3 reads TGCGCCAGCAGCCAAGGGACAGTACTCTCCTACGAGCAGTACTTC. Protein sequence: CASSQGTVLSYEQYF.

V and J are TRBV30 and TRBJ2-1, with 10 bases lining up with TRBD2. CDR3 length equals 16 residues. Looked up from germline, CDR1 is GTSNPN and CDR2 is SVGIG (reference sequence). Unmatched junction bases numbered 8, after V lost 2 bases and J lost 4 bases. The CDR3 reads CAWSPWTSGTYNEQFF. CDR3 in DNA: TGTGCCTGGAGTCCCTGGACTAGCGGCACTTACAATGAGCAGTTCTTC. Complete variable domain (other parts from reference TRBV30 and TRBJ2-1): SQTIHQWPATLVQPVGSPLSLECTVEGTSNPNLYWYRQAAGRGLQLLFYSVGIGQISSEVPQNLSASRPQDRQFILSSKKLLLSDSGFYLCAWSPWTSGTYNEQFFGPGTRLTVL.

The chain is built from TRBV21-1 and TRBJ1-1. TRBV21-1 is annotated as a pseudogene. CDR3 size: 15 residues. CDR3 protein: CASSRSGLGGTEAFF. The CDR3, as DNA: TGTGCCAGCAGCAGGTCAGGGTTGGGGGGGACTGAAGCTTTCTTT.

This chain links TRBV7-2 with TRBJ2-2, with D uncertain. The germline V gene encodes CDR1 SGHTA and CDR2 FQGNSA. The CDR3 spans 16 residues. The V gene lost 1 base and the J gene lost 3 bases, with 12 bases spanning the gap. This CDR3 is CASSLVSPEDTGELFF. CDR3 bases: TGTGCCAGCAGCTTAGTGAGTCCCGAGGACACCGGGGAGCTGTTTTTT.

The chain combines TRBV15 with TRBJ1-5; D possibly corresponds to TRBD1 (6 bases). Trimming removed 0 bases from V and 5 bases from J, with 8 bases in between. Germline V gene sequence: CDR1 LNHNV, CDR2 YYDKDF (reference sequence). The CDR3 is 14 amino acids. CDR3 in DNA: TGTGCCACCAGCAGAGATAGACAGGATCAGCCCCAGCATTTT. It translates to CATSRDRQDQPQHF.

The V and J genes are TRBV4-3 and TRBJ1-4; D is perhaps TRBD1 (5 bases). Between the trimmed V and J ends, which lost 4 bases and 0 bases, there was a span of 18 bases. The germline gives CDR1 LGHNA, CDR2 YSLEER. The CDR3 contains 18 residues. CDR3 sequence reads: CASSRRTGAPATNEKLFF. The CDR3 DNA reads TGCGCCAGCAGCCGTAGAACTGGGGCTCCAGCAACTAATGAAAAACTGTTTTTT.

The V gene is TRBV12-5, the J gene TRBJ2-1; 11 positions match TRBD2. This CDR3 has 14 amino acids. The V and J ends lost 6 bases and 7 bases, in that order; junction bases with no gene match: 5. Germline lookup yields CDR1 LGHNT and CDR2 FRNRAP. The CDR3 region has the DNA TGTGCTAGTGGGACTAGCGGGAAGGGGAATGAGCAGTTCTTC. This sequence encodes CASGTSGKGNEQFF.

CDR3 region: CASSFQGKLEETQYF. In DNA, the CDR3 is TGTGCCAGCAGCTTTCAGGGGAAGTTGGAAGAGACCCAGTACTTC. V gene TRBV5-6 combines with J gene TRBJ2-5; tentative D call: TRBD1 (6 bases). V was shortened by 2 bases and J by 3 bases, with 14 bases between the two germline ends. The CDR3 sequence is 15 residues long. Germline V gives CDR1 SGHDT, CDR2 YYEEEE.

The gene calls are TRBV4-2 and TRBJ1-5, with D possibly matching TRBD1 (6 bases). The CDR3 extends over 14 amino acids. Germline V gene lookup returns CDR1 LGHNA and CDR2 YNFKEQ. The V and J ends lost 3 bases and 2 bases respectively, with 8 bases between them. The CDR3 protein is CASSHRQGNQPQHF. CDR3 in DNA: TGTGCCAGCAGCCACCGACAGGGCAATCAGCCCCAGCATTTT.

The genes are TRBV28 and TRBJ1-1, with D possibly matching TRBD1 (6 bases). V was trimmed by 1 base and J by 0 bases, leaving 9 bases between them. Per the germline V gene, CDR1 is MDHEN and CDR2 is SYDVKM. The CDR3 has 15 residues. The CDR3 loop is CASSLSRDMNTEAFF. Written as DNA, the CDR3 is TGTGCCAGCAGTTTATCTCGGGACATGAACACTGAAGCTTTCTTT.

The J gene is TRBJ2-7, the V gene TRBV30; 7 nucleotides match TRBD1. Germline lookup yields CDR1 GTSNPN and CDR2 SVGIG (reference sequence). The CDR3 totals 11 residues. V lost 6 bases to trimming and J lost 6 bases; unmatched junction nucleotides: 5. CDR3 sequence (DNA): TGTGCCTGTAGACAGGGCGCCGAGCAGTACTTC. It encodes CACRQGAEQYF.

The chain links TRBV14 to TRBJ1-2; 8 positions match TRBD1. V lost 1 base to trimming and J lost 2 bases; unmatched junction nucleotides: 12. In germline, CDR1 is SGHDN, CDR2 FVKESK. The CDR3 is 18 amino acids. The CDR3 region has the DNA TGTGCCAGCAGCCAAGCCCATCACCGGGACAGGAGGAACTATGGCTACACCTTC. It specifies CASSQAHHRDRRNYGYTF.

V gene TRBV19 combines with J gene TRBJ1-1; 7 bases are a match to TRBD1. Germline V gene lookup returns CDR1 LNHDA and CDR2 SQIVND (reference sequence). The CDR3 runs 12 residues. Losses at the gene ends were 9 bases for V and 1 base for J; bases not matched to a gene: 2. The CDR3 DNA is TGTGCCAGGTACAGGGGGAACACTGAAGCTTTCTTT. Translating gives CARYRGNTEAFF.

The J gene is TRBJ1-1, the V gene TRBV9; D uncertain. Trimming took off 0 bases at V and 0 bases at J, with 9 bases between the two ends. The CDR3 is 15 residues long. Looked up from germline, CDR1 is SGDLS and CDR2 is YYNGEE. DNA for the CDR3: TGTGCCAGCAGCGTAGATGCACTCATGAACACTGAAGCTTTCTTT. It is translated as CASSVDALMNTEAFF.

This chain's CDR3 is CASRMDRSNQPQHF. The CDR3 coding sequence is TGTGCCAGTAGGATGGACAGGAGCAATCAGCCCCAGCATTTT. This chain connects TRBV19 to TRBJ1-5, with 7 bases identical to TRBD1. This CDR3 has 14 amino acids. The V gene's germline CDR1 is LNHDA and CDR2 SQIVND (reference sequence). The J segment lost 1 base and the V segment lost 6 bases, leaving 3 bases of the junction unmatched.

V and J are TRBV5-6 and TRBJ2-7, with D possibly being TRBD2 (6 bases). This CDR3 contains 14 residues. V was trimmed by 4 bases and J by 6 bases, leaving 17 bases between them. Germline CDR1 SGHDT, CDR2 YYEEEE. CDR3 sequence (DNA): TGTGCCAGCAGCCGTGGACTACCGGAGGTCGAGCAGTACTTC. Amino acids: CASSRGLPEVEQYF.

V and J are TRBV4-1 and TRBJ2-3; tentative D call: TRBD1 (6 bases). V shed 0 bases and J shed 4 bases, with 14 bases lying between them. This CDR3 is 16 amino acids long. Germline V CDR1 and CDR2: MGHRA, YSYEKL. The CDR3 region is CASSQDYDRIPDTQYF. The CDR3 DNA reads TGCGCCAGCAGCCAAGACTACGACAGGATCCCAGATACGCAGTATTTT.

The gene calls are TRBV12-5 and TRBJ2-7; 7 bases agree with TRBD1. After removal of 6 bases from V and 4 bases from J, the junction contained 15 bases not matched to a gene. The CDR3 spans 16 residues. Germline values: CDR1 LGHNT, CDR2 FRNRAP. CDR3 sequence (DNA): TGTGCTAGTGGCCCCCTAACCGGGACAGAGTCATACGAGCAGTACTTC. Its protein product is CASGPLTGTESYEQYF.

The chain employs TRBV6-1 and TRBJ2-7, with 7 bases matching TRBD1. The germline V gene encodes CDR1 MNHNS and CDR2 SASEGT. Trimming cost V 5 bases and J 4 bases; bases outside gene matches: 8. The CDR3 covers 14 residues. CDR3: CASSNRQGRYEQYF. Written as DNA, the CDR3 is TGTGCCAGCAGTAACCGACAGGGAAGATACGAGCAGTACTTC.

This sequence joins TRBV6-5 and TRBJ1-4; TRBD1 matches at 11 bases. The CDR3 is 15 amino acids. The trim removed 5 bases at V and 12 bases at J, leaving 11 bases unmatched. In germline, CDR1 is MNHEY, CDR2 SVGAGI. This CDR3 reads CASSPGDRGTGQLFF. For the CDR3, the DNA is TGTGCCAGCAGTCCAGGGGACAGGGGGACGGGGCAACTGTTTTTT.

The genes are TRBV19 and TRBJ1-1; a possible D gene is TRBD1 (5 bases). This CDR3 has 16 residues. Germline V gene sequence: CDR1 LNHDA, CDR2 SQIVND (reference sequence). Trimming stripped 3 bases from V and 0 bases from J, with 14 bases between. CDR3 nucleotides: TGTGCCAGTAGTATGTCTCAGGGTTTGATGAACACTGAAGCTTTCTTT. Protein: CASSMSQGLMNTEAFF.